This T cell receptor (beta chain) came from a study of T cell responses to AZD1222 COVID-19 vaccine. Study-wide results and caveats: In all cases, repertoires were sampled only after the peak T cell response.

CDR1 is MGHDK, CDR2 SYGVNS, per germline. This CDR3 region has 14 residues. V was shortened by 6 bases and J by 9 bases, with 21 bases between the two germline ends. The table came from immunoSEQ multiplex PCR; TCRdb's copy has only in-frame clones and leaves some out. The sample includes about 100,000 clones, 70% to 90% of them seen just once. Comments on this clone: Its target is not known.

This rearrangement joins TRBV25-1 to TRBJ2-7; maybe TRBD2 (5 bases). The source material was peripheral blood, sampled on day 0 of MenACWY control vaccination. This receptor was obtained from an adult in good health. This CDR3 is CASSPSISRAGQYF. The CDR3 DNA sequence: TGTGCCAGCAGCCCCTCGATTTCGAGGGCTGGGCAGTACTTC.